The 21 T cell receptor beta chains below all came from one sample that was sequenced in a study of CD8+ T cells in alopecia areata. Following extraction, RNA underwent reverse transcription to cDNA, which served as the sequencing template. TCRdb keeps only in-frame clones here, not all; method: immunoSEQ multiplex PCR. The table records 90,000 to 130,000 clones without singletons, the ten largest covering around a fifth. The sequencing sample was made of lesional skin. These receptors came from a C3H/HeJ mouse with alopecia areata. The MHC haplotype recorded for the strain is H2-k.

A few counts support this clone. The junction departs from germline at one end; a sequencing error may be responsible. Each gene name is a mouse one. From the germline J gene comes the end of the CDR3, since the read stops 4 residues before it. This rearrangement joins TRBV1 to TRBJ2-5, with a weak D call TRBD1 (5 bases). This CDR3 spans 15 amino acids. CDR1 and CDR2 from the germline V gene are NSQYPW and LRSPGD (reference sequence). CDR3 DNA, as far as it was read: TGCGCCTGCAGTGCAGATGGCCGGACAAAAGAC. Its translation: CACSADGRTKD. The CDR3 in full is CACSADGRTKDTQYF.

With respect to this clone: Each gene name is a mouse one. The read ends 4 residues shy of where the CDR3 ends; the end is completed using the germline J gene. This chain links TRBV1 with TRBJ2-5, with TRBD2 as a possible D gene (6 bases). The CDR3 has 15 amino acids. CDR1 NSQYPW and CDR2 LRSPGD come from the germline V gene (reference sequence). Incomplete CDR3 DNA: TGCACCTGCAGTGCAGATCCTGGGGAAGGGGAC. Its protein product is CTCSADPGEGD. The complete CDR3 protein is CTCSADPGEGDTQYF.

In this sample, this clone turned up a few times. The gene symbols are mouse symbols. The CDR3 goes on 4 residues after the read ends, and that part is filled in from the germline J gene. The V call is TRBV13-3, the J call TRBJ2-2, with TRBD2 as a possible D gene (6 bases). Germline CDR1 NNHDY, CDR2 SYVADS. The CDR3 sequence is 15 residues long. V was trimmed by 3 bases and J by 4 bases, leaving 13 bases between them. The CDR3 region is CASSATGSVTGQLYF. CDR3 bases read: TGTGCCAGCAGTGCCACTGGGAGTGTCACCGGG.

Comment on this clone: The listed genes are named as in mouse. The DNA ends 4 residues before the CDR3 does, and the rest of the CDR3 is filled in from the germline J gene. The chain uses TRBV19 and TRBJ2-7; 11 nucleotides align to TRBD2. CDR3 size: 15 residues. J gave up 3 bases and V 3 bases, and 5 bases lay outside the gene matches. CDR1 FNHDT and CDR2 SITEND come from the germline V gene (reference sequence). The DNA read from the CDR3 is TGTGCCAGCAGTACTCCGGGACTGGGGGTCTAT. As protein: CASSTPGLGVY. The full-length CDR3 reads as CASSTPGLGVYEQYF.

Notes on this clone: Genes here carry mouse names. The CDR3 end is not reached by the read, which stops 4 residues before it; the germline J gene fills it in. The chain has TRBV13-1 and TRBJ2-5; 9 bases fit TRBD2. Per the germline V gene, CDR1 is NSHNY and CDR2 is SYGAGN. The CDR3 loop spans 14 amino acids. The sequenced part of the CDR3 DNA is TGTGCCAGCAGTGAAAACTGGGGGGAAGAC. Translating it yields CASSENWGED. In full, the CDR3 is CASSENWGEDTQYF.

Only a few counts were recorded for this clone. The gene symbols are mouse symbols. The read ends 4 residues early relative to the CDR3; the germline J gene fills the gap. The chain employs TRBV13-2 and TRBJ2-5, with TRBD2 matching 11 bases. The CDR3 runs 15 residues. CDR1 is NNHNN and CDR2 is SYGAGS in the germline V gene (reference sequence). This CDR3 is CASGSGLGAGDTQYF. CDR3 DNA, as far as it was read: TGTGCCAGCGGTTCGGGACTGGGGGCGGGGGAC.

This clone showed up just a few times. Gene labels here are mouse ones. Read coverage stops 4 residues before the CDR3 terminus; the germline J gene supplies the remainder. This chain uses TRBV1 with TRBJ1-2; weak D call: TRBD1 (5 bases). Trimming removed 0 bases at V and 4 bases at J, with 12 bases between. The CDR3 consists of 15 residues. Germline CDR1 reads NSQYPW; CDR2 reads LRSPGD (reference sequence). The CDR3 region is CTCSADRRGGSDYTF. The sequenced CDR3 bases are TGCACCTGCAGTGCAGATCGACGGGGGGGCTCC.

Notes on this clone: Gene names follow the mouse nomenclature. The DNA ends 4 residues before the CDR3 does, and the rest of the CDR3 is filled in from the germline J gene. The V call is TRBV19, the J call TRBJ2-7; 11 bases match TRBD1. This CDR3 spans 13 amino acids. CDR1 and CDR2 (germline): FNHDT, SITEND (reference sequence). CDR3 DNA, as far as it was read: TGTGCCAGCCTCCGGGACAGGGGGGAT. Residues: CASLRDRGD. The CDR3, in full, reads CASLRDRGDEQYF.

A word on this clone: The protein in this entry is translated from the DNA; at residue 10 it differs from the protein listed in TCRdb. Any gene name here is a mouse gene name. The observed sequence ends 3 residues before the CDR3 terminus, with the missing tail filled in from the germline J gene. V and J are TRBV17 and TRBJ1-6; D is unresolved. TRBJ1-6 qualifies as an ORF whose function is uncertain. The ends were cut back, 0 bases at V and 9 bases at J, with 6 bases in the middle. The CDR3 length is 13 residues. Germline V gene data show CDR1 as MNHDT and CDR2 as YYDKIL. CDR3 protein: CASSRDLGSPLYF. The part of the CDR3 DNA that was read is TGTGCTAGCAGTAGAGATCTGGGTTCGCCC.

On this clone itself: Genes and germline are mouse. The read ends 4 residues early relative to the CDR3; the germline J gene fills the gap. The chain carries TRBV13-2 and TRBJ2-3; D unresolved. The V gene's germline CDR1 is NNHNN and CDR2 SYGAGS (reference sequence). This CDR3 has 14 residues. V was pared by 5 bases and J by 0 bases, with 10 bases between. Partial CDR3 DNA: TGTGCCAGCGGGCAGACTCCTAGTGCAGAA. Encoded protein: CASGQTPSAE. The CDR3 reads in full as CASGQTPSAETLYF.

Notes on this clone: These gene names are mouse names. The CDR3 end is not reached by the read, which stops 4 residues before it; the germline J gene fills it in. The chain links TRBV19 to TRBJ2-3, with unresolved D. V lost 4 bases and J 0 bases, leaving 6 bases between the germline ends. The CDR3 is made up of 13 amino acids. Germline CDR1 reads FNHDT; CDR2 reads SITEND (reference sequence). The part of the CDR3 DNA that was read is TGTGCCAGCAGTGACATAAGTGCAGAA. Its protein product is CASSDISAE. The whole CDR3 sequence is CASSDISAETLYF.

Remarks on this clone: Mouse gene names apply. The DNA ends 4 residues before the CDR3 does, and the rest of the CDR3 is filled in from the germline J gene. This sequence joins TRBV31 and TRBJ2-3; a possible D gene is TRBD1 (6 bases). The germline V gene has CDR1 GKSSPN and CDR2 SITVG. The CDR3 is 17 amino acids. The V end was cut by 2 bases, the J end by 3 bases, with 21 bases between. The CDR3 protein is CAWSSRLGERGAETLYF. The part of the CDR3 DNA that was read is TGTGCCTGGAGTTCCCGACTTGGGGAGAGGGGGGCAGAA.

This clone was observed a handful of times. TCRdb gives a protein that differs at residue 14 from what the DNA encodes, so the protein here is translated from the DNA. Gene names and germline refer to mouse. The CDR3 bases that were read are TGTGCCAGCAGTGATGCTCGCAGGGCGGCCTATAATTCGCCC. It translates to CASSDARRAAYNSP. The full-length CDR3 reads as CASSDARRAAYNSPLYF. The rearrangement links TRBV13-3 to TRBJ1-6, with D possibly matching TRBD1 (5 bases). The CDR3 goes on 3 residues after the read ends, and that part is filled in from the germline J gene. TRBJ1-6 belongs to the ORF category, with a function that is uncertain. V was shortened by 0 bases and J by 2 bases, with 12 bases between the two germline ends. This CDR3 comprises 17 residues. Germline CDR1 is NNHDY and CDR2 is SYVADS.

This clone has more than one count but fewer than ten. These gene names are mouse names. Incomplete CDR3 DNA: TGTGCCAGCAGTGATGACCGGGGACTGGGTTAT. Protein sequence: CASSDDRGLGY. The whole CDR3 reads CASSDDRGLGYEQYF. The chain uses TRBV13-3 and TRBJ2-7; 9 bases agree with TRBD2. Coverage ceases 4 residues before the CDR3 finishes, and the germline J gene fills in the end. CDR1 is NNHDY, CDR2 SYVADS, per germline. The CDR3 is 15 amino acids.

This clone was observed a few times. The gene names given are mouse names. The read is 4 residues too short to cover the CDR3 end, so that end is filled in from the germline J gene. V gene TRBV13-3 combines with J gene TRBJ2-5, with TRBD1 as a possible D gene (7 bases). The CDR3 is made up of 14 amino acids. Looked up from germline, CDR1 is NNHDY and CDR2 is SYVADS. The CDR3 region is CASSLGGAGDTQYF. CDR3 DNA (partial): TGTGCCAGCAGTTTAGGGGGCGCGGGAGAC.

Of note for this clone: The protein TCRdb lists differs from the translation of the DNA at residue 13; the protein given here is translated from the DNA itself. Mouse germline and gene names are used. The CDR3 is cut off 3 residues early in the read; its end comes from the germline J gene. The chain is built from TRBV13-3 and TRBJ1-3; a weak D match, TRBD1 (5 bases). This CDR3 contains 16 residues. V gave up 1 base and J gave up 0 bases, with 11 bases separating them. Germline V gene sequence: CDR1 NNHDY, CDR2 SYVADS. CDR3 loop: CASSDRLGGSGNTLYF. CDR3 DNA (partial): TGTGCCAGCAGTGATAGGTTGGGGGGTTCTGGAAATACG.

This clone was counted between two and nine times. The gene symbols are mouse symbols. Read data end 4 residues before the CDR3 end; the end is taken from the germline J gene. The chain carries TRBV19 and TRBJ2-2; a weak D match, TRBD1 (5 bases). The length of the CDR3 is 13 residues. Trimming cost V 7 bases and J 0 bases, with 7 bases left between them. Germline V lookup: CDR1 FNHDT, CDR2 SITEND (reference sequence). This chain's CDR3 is CASLGANTGQLYF. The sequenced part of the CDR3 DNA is TGTGCCAGCCTAGGGGCAAACACCGGG.

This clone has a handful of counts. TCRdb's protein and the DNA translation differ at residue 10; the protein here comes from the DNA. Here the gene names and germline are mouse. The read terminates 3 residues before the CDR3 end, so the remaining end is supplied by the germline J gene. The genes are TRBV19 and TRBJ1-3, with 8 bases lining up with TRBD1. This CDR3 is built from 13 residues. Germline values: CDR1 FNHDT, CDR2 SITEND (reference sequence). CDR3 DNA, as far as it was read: TGTGCCAGCAGCCCCGGACAGGGAGGTACG. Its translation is CASSPGQGGT. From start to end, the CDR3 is CASSPGQGGTLYF.

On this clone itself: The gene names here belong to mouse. CDR3 DNA, as far as it was read: TGTGCCAGCAGCCAAGACAGGGTGGACACA. Translation gives CASSQDRVDT. The whole CDR3 reads CASSQDRVDTEVFF. J is TRBJ1-1 and V is TRBV5; D perhaps matches TRBD1 (5 bases). The missing CDR3 end, 4 residues past where the read stops, is filled in from the germline J gene. The germline CDR1 and CDR2 sequences are LGHNA and YNLKQL (reference sequence). The CDR3 is made up of 14 amino acids. With 0 bases removed from V and 3 bases from J, the gap between germline ends came to 8 bases.

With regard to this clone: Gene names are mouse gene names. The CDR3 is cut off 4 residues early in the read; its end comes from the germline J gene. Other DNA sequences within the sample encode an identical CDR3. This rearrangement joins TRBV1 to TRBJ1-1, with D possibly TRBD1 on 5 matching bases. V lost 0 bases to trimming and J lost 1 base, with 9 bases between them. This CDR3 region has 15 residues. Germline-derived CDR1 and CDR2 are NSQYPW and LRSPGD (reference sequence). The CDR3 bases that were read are TGCACCTGCAGTGCAGATCGTGGGGGAAACACA. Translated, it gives CTCSADRGGNT. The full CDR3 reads CTCSADRGGNTEVFF.

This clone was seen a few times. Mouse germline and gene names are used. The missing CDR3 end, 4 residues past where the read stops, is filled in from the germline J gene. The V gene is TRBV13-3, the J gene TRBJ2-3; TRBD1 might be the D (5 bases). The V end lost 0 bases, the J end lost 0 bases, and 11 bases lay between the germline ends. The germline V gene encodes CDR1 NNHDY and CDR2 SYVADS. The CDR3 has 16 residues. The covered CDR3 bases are TGTGCCAGCAGTGATGTAGTGGACAATAGTGCAGAA. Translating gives CASSDVVDNSAE. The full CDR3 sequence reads CASSDVVDNSAETLYF.